These T cell receptor beta chains were read from a single sample in a study of blood T cell repertoires in COVID-19. Sequenced by immunoSEQ multiplex PCR; TCRdb stores in-frame clones only, minus some. The table has about 150,000 clones, roughly 87% seen once. Input material: PBMCs or T cells enriched from blood (not recorded which). Receptor source: a woman aged 40-49 years who had been exposed to COVID-19. CDR3s include the opening cysteine and the closing phenylalanine or tryptophan. D genes are given only for firm matches. Some rows have no size entry. The others give once, few or many, or a class for an expanded clone.

once	NA	TRBJ1-3	TRBV4-1	TGCGCCAGCAGCCAAGATCCTCCGACAGCTCCAGGAAACACCATATATTTT	CASSQDPPTAPGNTIYF
NA	NA	TRBJ2-5	TRBV4-1	TGCGCCAGCAGCCAACAACCTCGGGAGACCCAGTACTTC	CASSQQPRETQYF
NA	NA	TRBJ1-4	TRBV30	TGTGCCTGGAGTGTTCGTCCTTTTCATGAAAAACTGTTTTTT	CAWSVRPFHEKLFF
NA	NA	TRBJ1-2	TRBV4-2	TGTGCCAGCAGCCAAGATACTTCCGCCTATGGCTACACCTTC	CASSQDTSAYGYTF
NA	NA	TRBJ1-1	TRBV27	TGTGCCAGCAGTCCGGGGGGTGAAGCTTTCTTT	CASSPGGEAFF
NA	TRBD2	TRBJ2-2	TRBV5-1	TGCGCCAGCAGCTTGTCCGGGACTAGCGGGGTCGGGGAGCTGTTTTTT	CASSLSGTSGVGELFF
NA	NA	TRBJ1-2	TRBV5-6	TGTGCCAGCAGCTTGCCGGGTAACTATGGCTACACCTTC	CASSLPGNYGYTF
once	TRBD2	TRBJ2-1	TRBV5-4	TGTGCCAGCAGGGAGGGACTAGCGGGGTACAATGAGCAGTTCTTC	CASREGLAGYNEQFF
NA	NA	TRBJ2-2	TRBV5-4	TGTGCCAGCAGCTCGCCGGGGACCGGGGAGCTGTTTTTT	CASSSPGTGELFF
NA	NA	TRBJ1-1	TRBV21-1	TGTGCCAGCAGCCCAGGAGGGCAGGGGGTTTCCGCTGAAGCTTTCTTT	CASSPGGQGVSAEAFF
NA	TRBD2	TRBJ2-7	TRBV19	TGTGCCAGTAGCCCCTTTCCTAGCGGGAGGCCCTACGAGCAGTACTTC	CASSPFPSGRPYEQYF
NA	NA	TRBJ2-5	TRBV9	TGTGCCAGCAGCGTAGCTGTTGGAGAAGAGACCCAGTACTTC	CASSVAVGEETQYF
NA	NA	TRBJ1-2	TRBV3-1/TRBV3-2	TGTGCCAGCAGCCAAGATTACAGGGACCCAGGCTACACCTTC	CASSQDYRDPGYTF
NA	NA	TRBJ1-5	TRBV20-1	TGCAGTGCTAGTATTACAGAAAGCGGTCAGCCCCAGCATTTT	CSASITESGQPQHF
NA	NA	TRBJ1-4	TRBV12-5	TGTGCTAGTGGTTTGGCGCTGTCGGGGGTCGAAAAACTGTTTTTT	CASGLALSGVEKLFF
NA	NA	TRBJ2-5	TRBV9	TGTGCCAGCAGCGTAGCTGCGGGTCCGGGAGAGACCCAGTACTTC	CASSVAAGPGETQYF
few	NA	TRBJ2-5	TRBV18	TGTGCCAGCTCACCCGGGGAGACCCAGTACTTC	CASSPGETQYF
NA	NA	TRBJ1-2	TRBV27	TGTGCCAGCAGACTCACAGGGATCGGCGGCTACACCTTC	CASRLTGIGGYTF
NA	TRBD1	TRBJ2-3	TRBV24-1	TGTGCCACCAGTAAGGGGGCAGGCGGCACAGATACGCAGTATTTT	CATSKGAGGTDTQYF
NA	NA	TRBJ1-2	TRBV2	TGTGCCAGCGTCCGGGAGGTTCACCATGGCTACACCTTC	CASVREVHHGYTF
NA	NA	TRBJ1-2	TRBV3-1/TRBV3-2	TGTGCCAGCAGCCAAGCCGGGGAACGCGGCTACACCTTC	CASSQAGERGYTF
NA	NA	TRBJ2-7	TRBV7-9	TGTGCCAGCAGCAGCGGAGCAGAAGGCTACGAGCAGTACTTC	CASSSGAEGYEQYF
NA	TRBD1	TRBJ1-2	TRBV7-2	TGTGCCAGCAGCTATGACAGGGGGAACGGCTACACCTTC	CASSYDRGNGYTF
NA	TRBD1	TRBJ1-3	TRBV5-1	TGCGCCAGCAGCCCGGACAGGGGTGGAAACACCATATATTTT	CASSPDRGGNTIYF
NA	NA	TRBJ2-1	TRBV2	TGTGCCAGCCTCGGGAGAGGCTCCTACAATGAGCAGTTCTTC	CASLGRGSYNEQFF
NA	NA	TRBJ1-1	TRBV5-1	TGCGCCAGCAGTCCTACGACGGGGAACACTGAAGCTTTCTTT	CASSPTTGNTEAFF
NA	TRBD2	TRBJ2-7	TRBV5-1	TGCGCCAGCAGCGGCGGGGACTACCCCACGGTAGAGCAGTACTTC	CASSGGDYPTVEQYF
NA	NA	TRBJ2-1	TRBV11-2	TGTGCCAGCAGCTTAGGAGGAAGAAATGAGCAGTTCTTC	CASSLGGRNEQFF
NA	NA	TRBJ2-7	TRBV28	TGTGCCAGCAGTGGAAATATGGGCAGCCGCTACGAGCAGTACTTC	CASSGNMGSRYEQYF
NA	NA	TRBJ2-7	TRBV23-1	TGCGCCAGCAGTCAATCCCGGGACACCATCTACGAGCAGTACTTC	CASSQSRDTIYEQYF
NA	NA	TRBJ2-4	TRBV18	TGTGCCAGCTCCTTGGACTTAGCCAAAAACATTCAGTACTTC	CASSLDLAKNIQYF
NA	NA	TRBJ1-1	TRBV28	TGTGCCAGCAGCCACTTCGACAAGAGAGAAGCTTTCTTT	CASSHFDKREAFF
NA	TRBD1	TRBJ2-7	TRBV3-1/TRBV3-2	TGTGCCAGCAGCCAAGGAACAGGGACAGGGGGCCAAGGGCAGTACTTC	CASSQGTGTGGQGQYF
NA	TRBD2	TRBJ2-5	TRBV10-3	TGTGCCATCAGGGCTATAGCGGGAGGGCCATGGGAGACCCAGTACTTC	CAIRAIAGGPWETQYF
few	NA	TRBJ1-2	TRBV27	TGTGCCAGCAGTTCTACCGGGATGTACTATGGCTACACCTTC	CASSSTGMYYGYTF
NA	TRBD1	TRBJ1-5	TRBV28	TGTGCCAGCAGTCCGCACGACAGGGGAAGCAATCAGCCCCAGCATTTT	CASSPHDRGSNQPQHF
NA	TRBD2	TRBJ2-1	TRBV24-1	TGTGCCACCAGTGATTTCCTAGCGGGAGTCGATGAGCAGTTCTTC	CATSDFLAGVDEQFF
few	NA	TRBJ2-5	TRBV12-3/TRBV12-4	TGTGCCAGCAGGCTGAGGGAGACCCAGTACTTC	CASRLRETQYF
once	TRBD1	TRBJ1-1	TRBV7-2	TGTGCCAGCAGCTTAGCACCCCTGACAGGGGGGAACACTGAAGCTTTCTTT	CASSLAPLTGGNTEAFF
NA	NA	TRBJ1-2	TRBV29-1	TGCAGCGTTCCGACGGACGGGATTAACTATGGCTACACCTTC	CSVPTDGINYGYTF
NA	TRBD1	TRBJ1-3	TRBV19	TGTGCCAGTAGTACTGAGACAGGGATAGCTGGAAACACCATATATTTT	CASSTETGIAGNTIYF
NA	TRBD1	TRBJ2-1	TRBV7-8	TGTGCCAGCAGTTACAGGGGTTCATACAATGAGCAGTTCTTC	CASSYRGSYNEQFF
few	TRBD1	TRBJ1-5	TRBV28	TGTGCCAGCAGTTTACAGGGGGCGAGTAATCAGCCCCAGCATTTT	CASSLQGASNQPQHF
NA	TRBD2	TRBJ2-7	TRBV4-1	TGCGCCAGCAGCCAAGGACTAGCCTCCTACGAGCAGTACTTC	CASSQGLASYEQYF
few	NA	TRBJ1-1	TRBV27	TGTGCCAGCATCCTTCACGGAGGCACTGAAGCTTTCTTT	CASILHGGTEAFF
NA	TRBD1	TRBJ1-4	TRBV29-1	TGCAGCGCTGGGACAGGGGGACAGGAAAAACTGTTTTTT	CSAGTGGQEKLFF
NA	TRBD1	TRBJ2-7	TRBV2	TGTGCCAGACAGGGGACAAACTACGAGCAGTACTTC	CARQGTNYEQYF
NA	NA	TRBJ1-1	TRBV12-5	TGTGCTAGTGGTTTGGTAATCAGGGTAGCCACTGAAGCTTTCTTT	CASGLVIRVATEAFF
NA	TRBD2	TRBJ2-5	TRBV5-1	TGCGCCAGCAGCTTGGAGTCTAGCGGAGGAGGGACCCAGTACTTC	CASSLESSGGGTQYF
NA	TRBD1	TRBJ1-2	TRBV19	TGTGCCAGTAAAGGGACAGGGGCGCATGGCTACACCTTC	CASKGTGAHGYTF
NA	TRBD1	TRBJ2-7	TRBV7-9	TGTGCCAGCAGCCTCCGGGACAGGGAATCGAGGAACGAGCAGTACTTC	CASSLRDRESRNEQYF
NA	NA	TRBJ2-7	TRBV11-2	TGTGCCAGCAGCTTAGTTGGGCACACCCAATCCTACGAGCAGTACTTC	CASSLVGHTQSYEQYF
NA	NA	TRBJ1-1	TRBV5-1	TGCGCCAGCAGCTTGAAGGGGTTCACTGAAGCTTTCTTT	CASSLKGFTEAFF
NA	NA	TRBJ2-5	TRBV6-6	TGTGCCAGCAGTTACATTAGGGGCGCCAGTGAGACCCAGTACTTC	CASSYIRGASETQYF
NA	TRBD2	TRBJ2-1	TRBV19	TGTGCCAGTAGTATAGGCCTAGCGGGAGTATATGAGCAGTTCTTC	CASSIGLAGVYEQFF
NA	TRBD2	TRBJ2-7	TRBV10-3	TGTGCCATCAGTGATAAGGTTAGACTAGCTCATTACGAGCAGTACTTC	CAISDKVRLAHYEQYF
NA	NA	TRBJ2-1	TRBV7-2	TGTGCCAGCAGCTTAGGTGGGAGCCCCCTCTACAATGAGCAGTTCTTC	CASSLGGSPLYNEQFF
NA	NA	TRBJ1-1	TRBV28	TGTGCCAGCAGTTCGGGAATAGGTGAAGCTTTCTTT	CASSSGIGEAFF